One sample yielded the 17 T cell receptor beta chains listed below, sequenced in a study of HIV-infected patients and healthy controls. No cell fractionation was done, so the repertoire covers all unsorted peripheral blood T cells. Alpha and beta constant-region primers primed reverse transcription of around 500 ng RNA. Using multiplexing indices, alpha and beta chain libraries were generated apart by chain-specific third strand synthesis. Each CDR3 protein is one row after TCRdb ran MiXCR on the 5' RACE reads. The repertoire holds several thousand distinct CDR3 sequences, with about 20% as singletons. The specimen comprised blood, sampled before antiretroviral therapy. Source of these receptors: an adult with HIV infection.

The genes are TRBV28 and TRBJ1-5, with D maybe TRBD1 (6 bases). Between the trimmed V and J ends, which lost 2 bases and 5 bases, there was a span of 16 bases. The germline V gene has CDR1 MDHEN and CDR2 SYDVKM. The CDR3 spans 16 residues. This CDR3 reads CASSLERGQRYQPQHF. The CDR3, as DNA: TGTGCCAGCAGTTTAGAGAGAGGACAGAGATATCAGCCCCAGCATTTT.

By share of the sample, this clonotype is medium-sized. The DNA for the CDR3 is TGTGCCAGCAGTTACTCCGGGATGGAGACCCAGTACTTC. It translates to CASSYSGMETQYF. The V call is TRBV6-6, the J call TRBJ2-5, with a tentative D call TRBD2 (5 bases). From germline, CDR1 is MNHNY and CDR2 SVGAGI (reference sequence). The CDR3 is 13 residues long. V was pared by 0 bases and J by 5 bases, with 7 bases between.

This clonotype came up a few times. The V gene is TRBV5-4, the J gene TRBJ2-3, with 8 positions matching TRBD2. The germline gives CDR1 SGHNT, CDR2 YYREEE (reference sequence). This CDR3 has 17 amino acids. The V segment lost 0 bases and the J segment 5 bases; nucleotides outside the gene matches: 11. CDR3 nucleotide sequence: TGTGCCAGCAGCTTGGCTCCGGGGGGGGCCGTGGTAGATACGCAGTATTTT. Encoded protein: CASSLAPGGAVVDTQYF.

This clonotype appeared a few times. The genes are TRBV4-1 and TRBJ2-7; tentatively, D is TRBD1 or TRBD2 (5 bases each). The CDR3 extends over 15 amino acids. Germline V gene lookup returns CDR1 MGHRA and CDR2 YSYEKL. The germline V and J ends were trimmed by 3 bases and 1 base, with 13 bases remaining between them. The CDR3 here is CASSHEGPTSYEQYF. CDR3 coding DNA: TGCGCCAGCAGCCACGAGGGACCAACTTCCTACGAGCAGTACTTC.

This clonotype rates as medium-sized. The chain joins TRBV13 to TRBJ1-1, with D tentatively TRBD1 (5 bases). The CDR3 extends over 14 amino acids. The V end lost 1 base, the J end lost 9 bases, and 15 bases lay between the germline ends. CDR1 and CDR2 (germline): PRHDT, FYEKMQ (reference sequence). The chain's CDR3 is CASSLEIGGDQAFF. CDR3 nucleotides: TGTGCCAGCAGCTTAGAGATAGGAGGGGATCAAGCTTTCTTT.

By frequency in the sample, this clonotype is medium-sized. This chain joins TRBV20-1 and TRBJ2-6, with D possibly matching TRBD1 (5 bases). There are 18 residues in the CDR3. Between the trimmed V and J ends, which lost 6 bases and 2 bases, there was a span of 23 bases. CDR1 DFQATT and CDR2 SNEGSKA come from the germline V gene (reference sequence). As DNA, the CDR3 is TGCAGTGCCGAGGATCGACAGTCGAACGAACCTGGGGCCAACGTCCTGACTTTC. This translates into CSAEDRQSNEPGANVLTF.

The chain employs TRBV10-3 and TRBJ1-2, with unresolved D. The CDR3 runs 15 residues. Germline V gene sequence: CDR1 ENHRY, CDR2 SYGVKD. V was cut by 2 bases and J by 2 bases, with 12 bases left in between. DNA for the CDR3: TGTGCCATCAGTGAGGTGGACGGGTTAAACTATGGCTACACCTTC. Translation: CAISEVDGLNYGYTF.

This clonotype was observed a few times. This chain connects TRBV7-9 to TRBJ1-2; tentatively, D is TRBD1 (6 bases). Germline CDR1 is SEHNR and CDR2 is FQNEAQ (reference sequence). The CDR3 consists of 15 residues. V lost 2 bases and J 6 bases, leaving 16 bases between the germline ends. CDR3: CASSLSLGAWNGYTF. Written as DNA, the CDR3 is TGTGCCAGCAGCTTAAGTCTGGGGGCCTGGAATGGCTACACCTTC.

By proportion, this clonotype is medium-sized. V and J are TRBV6-5 and TRBJ2-5; a possible D gene is TRBD1 (5 bases). The CDR3 is 15 amino acids. V gave up 5 bases and J gave up 4 bases, with 17 bases separating them. Looked up from germline, CDR1 is MNHEY and CDR2 is SVGAGI. The CDR3 spells CASSLGHSVGETQYF. CDR3 bases: TGTGCCAGCAGTCTCGGACACAGCGTTGGAGAGACCCAGTACTTC.

This clonotype is deemed medium-sized. The genes are TRBV19 and TRBJ2-3; TRBD1 matches 8 bases. CDR3 size: 15 residues. CDR1 is LNHDA, CDR2 SQIVND, per germline (reference sequence). The trim removed 6 bases at V and 1 base at J, leaving 6 bases unmatched. CDR3 sequence: CASSDPGQGTDTQYF. CDR3 nucleotides: TGTGCCAGTAGCGATCCGGGACAGGGCACAGATACGCAGTATTTT.

The rearrangement joins TRBV9 to TRBJ2-5, with D perhaps TRBD1 or TRBD2 (6 bases each). This CDR3 has 17 amino acids. Trimming took off 3 bases at V and 5 bases at J, with 23 bases between the two ends. Per germline, CDR1 SGDLS and CDR2 YYNGEE. CDR3: CASSARRGGPVSETQYF. The CDR3, as DNA: TGTGCCAGCAGCGCGAGGAGAGGGGGGCCGGTTTCGGAGACCCAGTACTTC.

By proportion, this clonotype is medium-sized (0.01 to 0.1%). The gene calls are TRBV20-1 and TRBJ2-1, with a possible D match to TRBD2 (6 bases). The CDR3 runs to 12 residues. Germline assignment: CDR1 DFQATT and CDR2 SNEGSKA (reference sequence). V lost 3 bases to trimming and J lost 6 bases, with 9 bases between them. The CDR3 loop reads CSASAEGNEQFF. The CDR3 region has the DNA TGCAGTGCTAGCGCGGAGGGCAATGAGCAGTTCTTC.

This clonotype is medium-sized. The rearrangement links TRBV7-3 to TRBJ2-7, with D perhaps TRBD1 (7 bases). This CDR3 spans 15 amino acids. V lost 1 base to trimming and J lost 0 bases, with 10 bases between them. Germline lookup yields CDR1 SGHTA and CDR2 FQGTGA. The DNA for the CDR3 is TGTGCCAGCAGCTTAAGCGGGGACAGCTCCTACGAGCAGTACTTC. Protein: CASSLSGDSSYEQYF.

This clonotype is classed as medium-sized (0.01 to 0.1%). J is TRBJ2-5 and V is TRBV27; D remains ambiguous. Germline assignment: CDR1 MNHEY and CDR2 SMNVEV (reference sequence). Trimming removed 2 bases at V and 5 bases at J, with 9 bases between. The CDR3 runs to 13 residues. CDR3 protein: CASSLLAGETQYF. For the CDR3, the DNA is TGTGCCAGCAGTTTACTGGCCGGGGAGACCCAGTACTTC.

This clonotype rates as medium-sized. The V gene is TRBV12-3 or TRBV12-4, the J gene TRBJ2-5, with 9 bases aligning to TRBD2. The V segment lost 3 bases and the J segment 13 bases; nucleotides outside the gene matches: 6. The CDR3 sequence is 12 residues long. CDR3: CASSLGLAVPYF. CDR3 DNA sequence: TGTGCCAGCAGTTTGGGACTAGCAGTTCCGTACTTC.

Within the sample, this clonotype is medium-sized (0.01 to 0.1%). The chain links TRBV5-1 to TRBJ2-3; 16 bases agree with TRBD2. CDR3 size: 20 residues. Looked up from germline, CDR1 is SGHRS and CDR2 is YFSETQ. V trimming: 2 bases; J trimming: 0 bases; junction bases outside the gene matches: 9. DNA for the CDR3: TGCGCCAGCAGCTTCACCGGGACTAGCGGGGGGGATAAAAGCACAGATACGCAGTATTTT. Protein: CASSFTGTSGGDKSTDTQYF. The variable domain in full, with the rest retrieved from reference TRBV5-1 and TRBJ2-3, is KAGVTQTPRYLIKTRGQQVTLSCSPISGHRSVSWYQQTPGQGLQFLFEYFSETQRNKGNFPGRFSGRQFSNSRSEMNVSTLELGDSALYLCASSFTGTSGGDKSTDTQYFGPGTRLTVL.

In this sample, this clonotype turned up a few times. The genes are TRBV7-6 and TRBJ1-1; 8 nucleotides match TRBD1. Trimming removed 1 base from V and 1 base from J; junction bases left unmatched: 2. The CDR3 has 15 amino acids. Germline-derived CDR1 and CDR2 are SGHVS and FNYEAQ. The DNA for the CDR3 is TGTGCCAGCAGCTTAGGCGGGACAGGGAACACTGAAGCTTTCTTT. This sequence encodes CASSLGGTGNTEAFF. The variable domain in full, completed from reference TRBV7-6 and TRBJ1-1, reads GAGVSQSPRYKVTKRGQDVALRCDPISGHVSLYWYRQALGQGPEFLTYFNYEAQQDKSGLPNDRFSAERPEGSISTLTIQRTEQRDSAMYRCASSLGGTGNTEAFFGQGTRLTVV.